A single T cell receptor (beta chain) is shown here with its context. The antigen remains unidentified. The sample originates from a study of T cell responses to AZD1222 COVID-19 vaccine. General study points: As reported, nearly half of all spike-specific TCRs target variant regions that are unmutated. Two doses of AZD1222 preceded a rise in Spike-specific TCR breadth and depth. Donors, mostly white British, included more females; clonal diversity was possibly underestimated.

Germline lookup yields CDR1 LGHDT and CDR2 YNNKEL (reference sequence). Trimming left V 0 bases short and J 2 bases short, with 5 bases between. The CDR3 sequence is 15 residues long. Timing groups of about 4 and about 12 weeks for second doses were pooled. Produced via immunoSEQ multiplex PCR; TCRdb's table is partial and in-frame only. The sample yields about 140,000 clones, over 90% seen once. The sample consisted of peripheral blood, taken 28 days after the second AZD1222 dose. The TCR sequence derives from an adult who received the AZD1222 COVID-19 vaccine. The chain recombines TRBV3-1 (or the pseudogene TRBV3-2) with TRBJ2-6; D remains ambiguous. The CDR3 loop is CASSQDTTGANVLTF. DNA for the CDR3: TGTGCCAGCAGCCAAGATACAACTGGGGCCAACGTCCTGACTTTC.